Listed here is a single T cell receptor (beta chain). Its antigen remains unknown. The entry originates in a study of OX40 agonist ivuxolimab in advanced cancers. Whole-study findings and limits: Some of the nonresponding patients also showed low levels of normalized T-cell clonal expansion. The authors did not determine the antigen specificity of the expanded peripheral T cells.

The CDR3 runs 13 residues. CDR1 and CDR2 (germline): GTSNPN, SVGIG (reference sequence). Deletions cut 1 base from V and 2 bases from J, with 9 bases between. Assay used: immunoSEQ multiplex PCR; TCRdb lists only in-frame clones, some missing. The sample lists approximately 10,000 clones, about 89% occurring once. The material was CD4+ or CD8+ T cells sorted from blood, obtained in a trial of the OX40 agonist ivuxolimab. This clonotype was sampled from an adult with an advanced solid tumor such as melanoma, head and neck, liver or kidney cancer. The chain has TRBV30 and TRBJ2-7, with D possibly being TRBD1 (5 bases). In nucleotides, the CDR3 is TGTGCCTGGAGTGGGGGCGGACCCTACGAGCAGTACTTC. Protein: CAWSGGGPYEQYF.